This is a list of T cell receptor beta chains from one sample in a study of regulatory T cells in long-lasting Graves disease. MiXCR, applied by TCRdb to the multiplex PCR reads, yields one record per CDR3 protein. Of over 500,000 distinct CDR3 sequences detected, 15% to 20% appear once; the ten largest clones hold about 20%. The same sample was also studied in work on T cells in Graves' hyperthyroidism and ophthalmopathy.

The source material was peripheral blood mononuclear cells (PBMCs), sampled at new diagnosis, from a patient treated with antithyroid drugs. The receptors were gathered from a woman aged 30 to 39 with Graves disease. Each CDR3 is given with its conserved first and last residue. Each record gives: V gene, D gene, clone size, J gene, CDR3 protein, CDR3 DNA. D genes are given only for firm matches. Where a row states a size, it is once, few, many or the class of an expanded clone; other rows omit it.

V gene: TRBV30; D gene: .; clone size: .; J gene: TRBJ2-5; CDR3 protein: CAWSKEGLRETQYF; CDR3 DNA: TGTGCCTGGAGTAAGGAAGGTCTGCGGGAGACCCAGTACTTC
V gene: TRBV15; D gene: .; clone size: .; J gene: TRBJ1-1; CDR3 protein: CATSREAAGIRAEAFF; CDR3 DNA: TGTGCCACCAGCAGAGAAGCGGCAGGGATACGGGCTGAAGCTTTCTTT
V gene: TRBV5-1; D gene: TRBD1; clone size: many; J gene: TRBJ1-1; CDR3 protein: CASSLGTGLEAFF; CDR3 DNA: TGCGCCAGCAGCTTGGGGACAGGCCTTGAAGCTTTCTTT
V gene: TRBV20-1; D gene: TRBD1; clone size: many; J gene: TRBJ2-1; CDR3 protein: CSARGQGSSYNEQFF; CDR3 DNA: TGCAGTGCTAGAGGACAGGGGTCGAGCTACAATGAGCAGTTCTTC
V gene: TRBV5-1; D gene: .; clone size: many; J gene: TRBJ2-7; CDR3 protein: CASSLGGRSGEYF; CDR3 DNA: TGCGCCAGCAGCTTGGGGGGACGGAGCGGCGAGTACTTC
V gene: TRBV24-1; D gene: .; clone size: once; J gene: TRBJ2-5; CDR3 protein: CATSEPRDNPETQYF; CDR3 DNA: TGTGCCACCAGTGAACCCCGGGACAACCCAGAGACCCAGTACTTC
V gene: TRBV29-1; D gene: .; clone size: few; J gene: TRBJ2-2; CDR3 protein: CSVEGPLGPGELFF; CDR3 DNA: TGCAGCGTTGAAGGGCCCCTAGGACCCGGGGAGCTGTTTTTT
V gene: TRBV29-1; D gene: .; clone size: few; J gene: TRBJ2-1; CDR3 protein: CSVDRNEQFF; CDR3 DNA: TGCAGCGTTGATCGTAATGAGCAGTTCTTC
V gene: TRBV6-1; D gene: TRBD1; clone size: many; J gene: TRBJ2-6; CDR3 protein: CASSEWGTGSPGANVLTF; CDR3 DNA: TGTGCCAGCAGTGAATGGGGGACAGGGTCCCCTGGGGCCAACGTCCTGACTTTC
V gene: TRBV7-9; D gene: TRBD2; clone size: many; J gene: TRBJ2-2; CDR3 protein: CASSSPFHSGSAGELFF; CDR3 DNA: TGTGCCAGCAGCTCGCCCTTCCATAGCGGGAGCGCCGGGGAGCTGTTTTTT
V gene: TRBV19; D gene: TRBD1; clone size: few; J gene: TRBJ2-7; CDR3 protein: CASSIEGAYEQYF; CDR3 DNA: TGTGCCAGTAGTATTGAGGGGGCGTACGAGCAGTACTTC
V gene: TRBV6-1; D gene: TRBD1; clone size: many; J gene: TRBJ2-7; CDR3 protein: CASSPGTGGVEQYF; CDR3 DNA: TGTGCCAGCAGCCCAGGGACAGGGGGCGTAGAGCAGTACTTC
V gene: TRBV28; D gene: .; clone size: many; J gene: TRBJ2-3; CDR3 protein: CASSLDQSTQYF; CDR3 DNA: TGTGCCAGCAGTTTAGACCAATCGACGCAGTATTTT
V gene: TRBV2; D gene: .; clone size: many; J gene: TRBJ1-5; CDR3 protein: CASMRTEDQPQHF; CDR3 DNA: TGTGCCAGCATGCGGACAGAGGATCAGCCCCAGCATTTT
V gene: TRBV12-3/TRBV12-4; D gene: .; clone size: many; J gene: TRBJ1-5; CDR3 protein: CASGGREPQHF; CDR3 DNA: TGTGCCAGCGGGGGGAGGGAGCCCCAGCATTTT
V gene: TRBV12-3/TRBV12-4; D gene: .; clone size: many; J gene: TRBJ1-1; CDR3 protein: CASSPTTNTEAFF; CDR3 DNA: TGTGCCAGCAGTCCGACAACGAACACTGAAGCTTTCTTT
V gene: TRBV24-1; D gene: TRBD1; clone size: few; J gene: TRBJ1-5; CDR3 protein: CATSDSRRTGWNQPQHF; CDR3 DNA: TGTGCCACCAGTGATTCTCGTAGGACAGGGTGGAATCAGCCCCAGCATTTT
V gene: TRBV20-1; D gene: TRBD2; clone size: few; J gene: TRBJ2-2; CDR3 protein: CSASLAGGGNGELFF; CDR3 DNA: TGCAGTGCTAGTCTAGCGGGAGGTGGTAACGGGGAGCTGTTTTTT
V gene: TRBV7-6; D gene: .; clone size: .; J gene: TRBJ1-6; CDR3 protein: CASSLDRQINSPLHF; CDR3 DNA: TGTGCCAGCAGCTTGGACAGACAGATTAATTCACCCCTCCACTTT
V gene: TRBV14; D gene: .; clone size: .; J gene: TRBJ2-5; CDR3 protein: CASSQTRGVETQYF; CDR3 DNA: TGTGCCAGCAGCCAGACCAGGGGTGTGGAGACCCAGTACTTC
V gene: TRBV7-9; D gene: TRBD1; clone size: .; J gene: TRBJ2-2; CDR3 protein: CASSSDREVGELFF; CDR3 DNA: TGTGCCAGCAGCTCGGACAGGGAGGTCGGGGAGCTGTTTTTT
V gene: TRBV4-2; D gene: TRBD2; clone size: .; J gene: TRBJ2-1; CDR3 protein: CASSQAAGTSGSSYNEQFF; CDR3 DNA: TGTGCCAGCAGCCAAGCAGCCGGGACTAGCGGGAGTTCGTACAATGAGCAGTTCTTC
V gene: TRBV28; D gene: .; clone size: .; J gene: TRBJ2-5; CDR3 protein: CASRGRVRGEQYF; CDR3 DNA: TGTGCCAGCAGAGGAAGGGTCCGGGGTGAGCAGTACTTC
V gene: TRBV13; D gene: .; clone size: .; J gene: TRBJ1-1; CDR3 protein: CASSLPPGGWGNTEAFF; CDR3 DNA: TGTGCCAGCAGCTTACCCCCAGGTGGGTGGGGGAACACTGAAGCTTTCTTT
V gene: TRBV28; D gene: .; clone size: many; J gene: TRBJ2-2; CDR3 protein: CASIFSGATGELFF; CDR3 DNA: TGTGCCAGCATATTTTCAGGGGCCACCGGGGAGCTGTTTTTT
V gene: TRBV28; D gene: .; clone size: many; J gene: TRBJ2-7; CDR3 protein: CAAGGPLYEQYF; CDR3 DNA: TGTGCCGCCGGGGGGCCTCTCTACGAGCAGTACTTC
V gene: TRBV15; D gene: .; clone size: few; J gene: TRBJ2-7; CDR3 protein: CATSRGGGTYEQYF; CDR3 DNA: TGTGCCACCAGCAGAGGAGGGGGGACCTACGAGCAGTACTTC
V gene: TRBV7-9; D gene: .; clone size: .; J gene: TRBJ1-4; CDR3 protein: CASSLPATNEKLFF; CDR3 DNA: TGTGCCAGCAGCTTACCAGCAACTAATGAAAAACTGTTTTTT